The 29 T cell receptor beta chains below come from one sample, sequenced in a study of vaccination effects on CD4 cells after COVID-19 (dated by TCRdb to between 2021 and 2024). Receptors were amplified or captured by the immunoSEQ multiplex PCR assay. TCRdb limited this immuneACCESS table to in-frame rearrangements with V and J called. A share of clones is missing; checked studies link under half to unresolved V genes, and the rest is unexplained. The sample records about 61,000 clones, approximately 73% of which are singletons. In total, the top ten clones hold around 1.2% of the sample. In the ViraFEST assay, PBMC were stimulated with viral peptide pools, and TCR sequencing was then used to find antigen-specific CD4+ T cell clonotypes based on their expansion. After 10 days of culture, CD4+ T cells were isolated with the EasySep CD4+ T cell isolation kit. Each participant got two doses of an mRNA SARS-CoV-2 vaccine, either BNT162b2 or mRNA-1273.

For these TCRs, the target antigens are not known. The material sequenced was CD4+ T cells from PBMCs cultured with HCoV-229E spike peptides, taken after COVID-19 vaccination. The intended sense of this specimen's cell subset or site label: HCoV-229E spike overlapping peptide pool stimulation. These receptors were collected from a human donor who received a COVID-19 vaccine.

The chain is built from TRBV6-4 and TRBJ2-7; 8 bases map to TRBD1. The CDR3 runs 17 residues. The J segment lost 0 bases and the V segment lost 5 bases, leaving 12 bases of the junction unmatched. Per the germline V gene, CDR1 is MRHNA and CDR2 is SNTAGT. CDR3 amino acids: CASSPSSRQGSSYEQYV. The CDR3 DNA sequence: TGTGCCAGCAGTCCATCCTCAAGACAGGGGAGCTCCTACGAGCAGTACGTC.

The CDR3 here is CASSLAGAGVQETQYF. In DNA form, the CDR3 reads TGTGCCAGCAGCTTAGCTGGCGCGGGGGTACAAGAGACCCAGTACTTC. This rearrangement joins TRBV7-2 to TRBJ2-5; 7 bases agree with TRBD2. J gave up 2 bases and V 0 bases, and 6 bases lay outside the gene matches. Germline V gene data show CDR1 as SGHTA and CDR2 as FQGNSA. The CDR3 covers 16 residues.

CDR3 sequence (DNA): TGCGCCAGCAGCCGGGTGGAGGGTCCTAAGAACTACGAGCAGTACGTC. Translation: CASSRVEGPKNYEQYV. This chain links TRBV5-1 with TRBJ2-7, with TRBD2 as a possible D gene (6 bases). The CDR3 covers 16 residues. Germline-derived CDR1 and CDR2 are SGHRS and YFSETQ. The germline V and J ends were trimmed by 4 bases and 3 bases, with 20 bases remaining between them.

The V call is TRBV28, the J call TRBJ2-4, with D unresolved. The V end lost 6 bases, the J end lost 0 bases, and 6 bases lay between the germline ends. Per germline, CDR1 MDHEN and CDR2 SYDVKM. There are 13 residues in the CDR3. The CDR3 loop reads CASSDIAKNIQYF. CDR3 DNA sequence: TGTGCCAGCAGCGACATAGCCAAAAACATTCAGTACTTC.

The V call is TRBV6-2 or TRBV6-3, the J call TRBJ2-1; a weak D match, TRBD1 (5 bases). CDR1 and CDR2 (germline): MNHEY, SVGEGT. The CDR3 is 13 residues long. V lost 5 bases and J lost 9, with 14 bases in between. CDR3 DNA: TGTGCCAGCAGTGGCAGGGTAGGCGGTGAGCAGTTCTTC. Its translation is CASSGRVGGEQFF.

This clone was seen just once. This chain uses TRBV5-1 with TRBJ2-7; possible D gene TRBD2, 7 bases. This CDR3 is built from 14 residues. Germline CDR1 is SGHRS and CDR2 is YFSETQ. Trimming stripped 0 bases from V and 2 bases from J, with 9 bases between. The CDR3 region is CASSLVGGPYEQYV. DNA for the CDR3: TGCGCCAGCAGCTTGGTCGGGGGGCCCTACGAGCAGTACGTC.

This rearrangement joins TRBV7-3 to TRBJ2-5, with D possibly matching TRBD1 (5 bases). The germline V gene has CDR1 SGHTA and CDR2 FQGTGA. The V end lost 5 bases, the J end lost 2 bases, and 9 bases lay between the germline ends. The CDR3 sequence is 13 residues long. CDR3 sequence (DNA): TGTGCCAGCAGCATCAGGGTTCAAGAGACCCAGTACTTC. Its translation is CASSIRVQETQYF. Supplemented by reference TRBV7-3 and TRBJ2-5, the full variable domain reads GAGVSQTPSNKVTEKGKYVELRCDPISGHTALYWYRQSLGQGPEFLIYFQGTGAADDSGLPNDRFFAVRPEGSVSTLKIQRTERGDSAVYLCASSIRVQETQYFGPGTRLLVL.

The chain has TRBV7-2 and TRBJ2-1, with TRBD2 identical over 11 bases. With V trimmed by 1 base and J by 7 bases, 12 bases remained unmatched. The CDR3 length is 18 residues. The germline CDR1 and CDR2 sequences are SGHTA and FQGNSA. CDR3 DNA: TGTGCCAGCAGCTTAGACCGAAATTTAGCGGGGGGGCGGAATGAGCAGTTCTTC. It translates to CASSLDRNLAGGRNEQFF.

The rearrangement joins TRBV19 to TRBJ2-1, with D tentatively TRBD2 (5 bases). CDR3 length: 13 residues. Germline-derived CDR1 and CDR2 are LNHDA and SQIVND (reference sequence). The V end lost 3 bases, the J end lost 6 bases, and 9 bases lay between the germline ends. Here the CDR3 reads CASSMRVFNEQFF. Written as DNA, the CDR3 is TGTGCCAGTAGTATGAGGGTTTTCAATGAGCAGTTCTTC. Variable domain in full (rest from reference TRBV19 and TRBJ2-1): DGGITQSPKYLFRKEGQNVTLSCEQNLNHDAMYWYRQDPGQGLRLIYYSQIVNDFQKGDIAEGYSVSREKKESFPLTVTSAQKNPTAFYLCASSMRVFNEQFFGPGTRLTVL.

The J gene is TRBJ1-1, the V gene TRBV6-5, with 8 positions matching TRBD1. Germline CDR1 is MNHEY and CDR2 is SVGAGI. The CDR3 has 15 amino acids. V gave up 7 bases and J gave up 7 bases; unmatched junction bases: 14. CDR3 sequence (DNA): TGTGCCAGCAACCTACAGGGGGACCCGAGGGATGAAGCTTTCTTT. It specifies CASNLQGDPRDEAFF.

Here the CDR3 reads CASTKVAGGGNIQYF. CDR3 in DNA: TGTGCCAGTACCAAAGTTGCGGGGGGAGGAAACATTCAGTACTTC. The J gene is TRBJ2-4, the V gene TRBV19; TRBD2 matches 8 bases. The V and J ends lost 7 bases and 6 bases, in that order; junction bases with no gene match: 11. The CDR3 spans 15 residues. Germline V gene data show CDR1 as LNHDA and CDR2 as SQIVND (reference sequence).

This chain uses TRBV2 with TRBJ1-6, with 7 bases that match TRBD1. V trimming: 4 bases; J trimming: 16 bases; junction bases outside the gene matches: 7. The CDR3 has 12 amino acids. The germline V gene encodes CDR1 SNHLY and CDR2 FYNNEI. In DNA, the CDR3 is TGTGCCAGCAGTGGGGACAGACTATCGCTCCACTTT. This gives the protein CASSGDRLSLHF. Based on the CDR3 plus reference TRBV2 and TRBJ1-6, the full variable domain is EPEVTQTPSHQVTQMGQEVILRCVPISNHLYFYWYRQILGQKVEFLVSFYNNEISEKSEIFDDQFSVERPDGSNFTLKIRSTKLEDSAMYFCASSGDRLSLHFGNGTRLTVT.

The chain recombines TRBV10-3 with TRBJ1-4, with D tentatively TRBD1 (6 bases). Germline CDR1 is ENHRY and CDR2 is SYGVKD. CDR3 length equals 12 residues. V lost 2 bases to trimming and J lost 8 bases, with 6 bases between them. The CDR3 is CAISERGEKLFF. The CDR3 region has the DNA TGTGCCATCAGTGAGAGGGGGGAAAAACTGTTTTTT.

This chain links TRBV5-6 with TRBJ1-2; 8 bases are a match to TRBD1. V was clipped by 1 base and J by 4 bases; unmatched bases: 3. The CDR3 totals 14 residues. The germline gives CDR1 SGHDT, CDR2 YYEEEE. The DNA of the CDR3 is TGTGCCAGCAGCTTGAAGGACAGGGCCTATGGCTACACCTTC. The encoded protein is CASSLKDRAYGYTF.

CDR3 sequence reads: CASSPGGDEQYV. DNA for the CDR3: TGTGCCAGCTCACCTGGTGGGGACGAGCAGTACGTC. V and J are TRBV18 and TRBJ2-7; D call uncertain. Trimming took 3 bases from V and 5 from J, leaving 8 bases between them. The CDR3 spans 12 residues. Looked up from germline, CDR1 is KGHSH and CDR2 is LQKENI.

The gene calls are TRBV24-1 and TRBJ2-3, with D perhaps matching TRBD1 (6 bases). This CDR3 comprises 15 residues. The germline V and J ends were trimmed by 4 bases and 6 bases, with 16 bases remaining between them. Germline V gives CDR1 KGHDR, CDR2 SFDVKD. CDR3 coding DNA: TGTGCCACCAGTGAACAGGGTACTTTTGTCGATACGCAGTATTTT. It specifies CATSEQGTFVDTQYF.

The V and J genes are TRBV7-2 and TRBJ1-3, with D uncertain. This CDR3 has 15 residues. Per the germline V gene, CDR1 is SGHTA and CDR2 is FQGNSA. Trimming removed 4 bases at V and 2 bases at J, with 12 bases between. The CDR3 region is CASSSSPGPGNTIYF. CDR3 DNA sequence: TGTGCCAGCAGCTCAAGCCCGGGTCCTGGAAACACCATATATTTT.

This clone was observed at least ten times. The chain combines TRBV9 with TRBJ1-1; 9 bases are shared with TRBD1. CDR3 length equals 18 residues. V gave up 3 bases and J gave up 3 bases; unmatched junction bases: 15. The germline gives CDR1 SGDLS, CDR2 YYNGEE. CDR3: CASSDPQRGQGADTEAFF. The CDR3 DNA reads TGTGCCAGCAGCGACCCGCAAAGGGGACAGGGAGCGGACACTGAAGCTTTCTTT.

The V and J genes are TRBV7-2 and TRBJ1-5; D is unresolved. Deletions cut 5 bases from V and 3 bases from J, with 11 bases between. This CDR3 region has 14 residues. Germline V gives CDR1 SGHTA, CDR2 FQGNSA. CDR3: CASSPGAVNQPQHF. The CDR3 nucleotides are TGTGCCAGCAGCCCCGGAGCCGTCAATCAGCCCCAGCATTTT.

This clone was seen just once. This chain uses TRBV7-2 with TRBJ1-2; tentative D call: TRBD1 (5 bases). The CDR3 is 15 residues long. Germline CDR1 SGHTA, CDR2 FQGNSA. V lost 0 bases and J lost 3, with 11 bases in between. In DNA form, the CDR3 reads TGTGCCAGCAGCTTAGCAGTCGGGGGGTACTATGGCTACACCTTC. Encoded protein: CASSLAVGGYYGYTF.

This chain connects TRBV5-4 to TRBJ2-5, with D unresolved. Germline assignment: CDR1 SGHNT and CDR2 YYREEE (reference sequence). Trimming took off 0 bases at V and 2 bases at J, with 11 bases between the two ends. This CDR3 region has 15 residues. Written as DNA, the CDR3 is TGTGCCAGCAGCTTGGCCTCGCACTTTCAAGAGACCCAGTACTTC. Encoded protein: CASSLASHFQETQYF.

This rearrangement joins TRBV30 to TRBJ1-1; no reliable D call. Trimming pared 3 bases from V and 4 bases from J, leaving 12 bases between. The CDR3 is 13 residues long. Germline loops: CDR1 GTSNPN, CDR2 SVGIG (reference sequence). The CDR3 here is CAWRSSASTEAFF. The CDR3 DNA sequence: TGTGCCTGGAGATCCTCCGCAAGCACTGAAGCTTTCTTT.

This clone appeared a single time. The chain has TRBV6-5 and TRBJ2-7; TRBD1 is a possible D gene (6 bases). The V and J ends lost 6 bases and 4 bases respectively, with 13 bases between them. Germline CDR1 MNHEY, CDR2 SVGAGI. CDR3 length equals 13 residues. The CDR3 DNA is TGTGCCAGCAGAAAGGGGGTGGGGTACGAGCAGTACGTC. It yields the protein CASRKGVGYEQYV.

The chain joins TRBV6-4 to TRBJ2-3; a weak D match, TRBD2 (6 bases). V lost 3 bases and J 0 bases, leaving 10 bases between the germline ends. This CDR3 contains 15 residues. Germline CDR1 is MRHNA and CDR2 is SNTAGT. This chain's CDR3 is CASSEEGLSTDTQYF. DNA of the CDR3: TGTGCCAGCAGTGAGGAGGGTTTAAGCACAGATACGCAGTATTTT.

This clone was seen a handful of times. The chain recombines TRBV5-1 with TRBJ1-2; 7 nucleotides align to TRBD1. The germline V gene encodes CDR1 SGHRS and CDR2 YFSETQ. The length of the CDR3 is 14 residues. The J segment lost 7 bases and the V segment lost 4 bases, leaving 10 bases of the junction unmatched. The CDR3 spells CASSPGQSYGGYTF. The DNA for the CDR3 is TGCGCCAGCAGCCCGGGACAGTCTTACGGTGGCTACACCTTC. Full variable domain (rest looked up from reference TRBV5-1 and TRBJ1-2): KAGVTQTPRYLIKTRGQQVTLSCSPISGHRSVSWYQQTPGQGLQFLFEYFSETQRNKGNFPGRFSGRQFSNSRSEMNVSTLELGDSALYLCASSPGQSYGGYTFGSGTRLTVV.

The chain links TRBV28 to TRBJ1-5; 7 bases are shared with TRBD1. Per germline, CDR1 MDHEN and CDR2 SYDVKM. With V trimmed by 5 bases and J by 5 bases, 12 bases remained unmatched. This CDR3 comprises 16 residues. CDR3 loop: CASSPLWQGEDQPQHF. CDR3 bases: TGTGCCAGCAGTCCGCTTTGGCAGGGGGAAGATCAGCCCCAGCATTTT.

V gene TRBV6-5 combines with J gene TRBJ2-7, with 9 positions matching TRBD2. Germline V gives CDR1 MNHEY, CDR2 SVGAGI. With V trimmed by 7 bases and J by 6 bases, 10 bases remained unmatched. CDR3 size: 14 residues. The CDR3: CASMNSGGPVEQYV. CDR3 sequence (DNA): TGTGCCAGCATGAACAGCGGGGGGCCGGTCGAGCAGTACGTC.

This chain uses TRBV19 with TRBJ2-4, with TRBD2 as a possible D gene (5 bases). The CDR3 runs to 15 residues. V shed 3 bases and J shed 6 bases, with 15 bases lying between them. CDR1 LNHDA and CDR2 SQIVND come from the germline V gene (reference sequence). The CDR3 bases are TGTGCCAGTAGTATCATAGAGGGCGCGGGAAACATTCAGTACTTC. Encoded protein: CASSIIEGAGNIQYF.

CDR3 amino acids: CASIGQGRNYGYTF. CDR3 nucleotide sequence: TGTGCCAGCATAGGACAGGGCCGGAACTATGGCTACACCTTC. The chain couples TRBV25-1 to TRBJ1-2; TRBD1 aligns across 8 bases. The CDR3 runs to 14 residues. Germline CDR1 is MGHDK and CDR2 is SYGVNS. Losses at the gene ends were 7 bases for V and 2 bases for J; bases not matched to a gene: 6.